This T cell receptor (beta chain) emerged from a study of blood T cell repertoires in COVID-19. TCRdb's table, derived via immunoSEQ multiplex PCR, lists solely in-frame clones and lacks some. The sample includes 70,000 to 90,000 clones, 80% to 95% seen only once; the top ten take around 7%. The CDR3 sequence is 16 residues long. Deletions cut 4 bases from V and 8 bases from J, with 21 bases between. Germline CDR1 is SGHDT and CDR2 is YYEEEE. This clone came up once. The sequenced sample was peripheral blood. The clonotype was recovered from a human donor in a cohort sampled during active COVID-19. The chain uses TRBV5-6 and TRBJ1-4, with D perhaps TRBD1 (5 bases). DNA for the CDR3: TGTGCCAGCAGCCCGGGACTAACTAAACTGGAGGAAAAACTGTTTTTT. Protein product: CASSPGLTKLEEKLFF.